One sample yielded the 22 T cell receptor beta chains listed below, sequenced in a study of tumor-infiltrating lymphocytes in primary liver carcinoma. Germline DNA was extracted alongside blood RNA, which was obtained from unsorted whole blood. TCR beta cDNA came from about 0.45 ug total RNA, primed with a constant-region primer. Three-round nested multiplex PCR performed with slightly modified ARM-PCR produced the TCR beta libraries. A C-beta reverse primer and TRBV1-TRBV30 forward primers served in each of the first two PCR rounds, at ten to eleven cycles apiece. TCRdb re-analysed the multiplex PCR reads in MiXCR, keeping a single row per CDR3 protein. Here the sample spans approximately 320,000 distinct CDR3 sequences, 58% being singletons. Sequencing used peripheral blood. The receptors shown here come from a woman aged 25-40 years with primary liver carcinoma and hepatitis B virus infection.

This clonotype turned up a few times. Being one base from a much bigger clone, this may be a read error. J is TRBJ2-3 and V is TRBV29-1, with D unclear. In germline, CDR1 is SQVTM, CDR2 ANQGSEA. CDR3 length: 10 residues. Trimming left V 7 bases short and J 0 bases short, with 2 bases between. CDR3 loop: CSDSTDTQYF. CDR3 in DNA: TGCAGCGATAGCACAGATACGCAGTATTTT.

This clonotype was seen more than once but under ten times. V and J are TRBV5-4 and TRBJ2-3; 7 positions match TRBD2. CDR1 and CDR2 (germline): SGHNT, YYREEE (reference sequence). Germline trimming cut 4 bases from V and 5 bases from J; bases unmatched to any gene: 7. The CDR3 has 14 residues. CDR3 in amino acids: CASSLGLMGDTQYF. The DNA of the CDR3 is TGTGCCAGCAGCCTGGGACTAATGGGAGATACGCAGTATTTT.

The CDR3 DNA reads TGTGCCAGCAGCTTATGGGTAAAGGGGGGTGAGCAGTTCTTC. Its translation is CASSLWVKGGEQFF. J is TRBJ2-1 and V is TRBV7-3; D may correspond to TRBD1 or TRBD2 (6 bases each). CDR1 and CDR2 (germline): SGHTA, FQGTGA. CDR3 length equals 14 residues. The V gene lost 2 bases and the J gene lost 9 bases, with 14 bases spanning the gap.

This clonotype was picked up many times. CDR3 loop: CSVAMGHTGELFF. The CDR3, as DNA: TGCAGCGTTGCTATGGGCCACACCGGGGAGCTGTTTTTT. This chain links TRBV29-1 with TRBJ2-2; no clear D. With 4 bases removed from V and 3 bases from J, the gap between germline ends came to 9 bases. CDR3 size: 13 residues. The germline V gene has CDR1 SQVTM and CDR2 ANQGSEA.

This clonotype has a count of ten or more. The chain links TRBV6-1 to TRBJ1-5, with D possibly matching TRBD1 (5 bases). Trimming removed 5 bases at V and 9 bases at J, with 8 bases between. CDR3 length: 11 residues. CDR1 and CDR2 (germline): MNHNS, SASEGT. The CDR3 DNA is TGTGCCAGCAGTCCGGGGGGGCCCCAGCATTTT. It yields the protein CASSPGGPQHF.

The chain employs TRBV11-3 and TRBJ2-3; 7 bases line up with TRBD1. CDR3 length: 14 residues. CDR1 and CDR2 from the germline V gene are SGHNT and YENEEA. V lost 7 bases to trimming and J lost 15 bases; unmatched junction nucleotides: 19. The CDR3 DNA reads TGTGCCAGCAACCCATCGGCAGGGGGAGATATGCAATATTTT. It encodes CASNPSAGGDMQYF.

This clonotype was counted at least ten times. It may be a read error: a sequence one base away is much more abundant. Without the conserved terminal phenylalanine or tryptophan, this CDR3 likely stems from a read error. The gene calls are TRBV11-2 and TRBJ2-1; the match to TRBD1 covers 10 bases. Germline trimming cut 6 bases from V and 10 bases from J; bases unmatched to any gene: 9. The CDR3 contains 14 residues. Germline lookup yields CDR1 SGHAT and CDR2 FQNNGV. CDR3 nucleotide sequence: TGTGCCAGCAGTACCTACGGGACAGGGGACGAGCAGTTCCTC. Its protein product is CASSTYGTGDEQFL.

CDR3 amino acids: CASSQVFRGLEPQHF. Here the CDR3 DNA reads TGTGCCAGCAGCCAAGTTTTCAGAGGGCTCGAGCCCCAGCATTTT. The chain is built from TRBV4-2 and TRBJ1-5, with D hard to call. The CDR3 is 15 residues long. Germline V gene lookup returns CDR1 LGHNA and CDR2 YNFKEQ. The ends were cut back, 1 base at V and 8 bases at J, with 15 bases in the middle.

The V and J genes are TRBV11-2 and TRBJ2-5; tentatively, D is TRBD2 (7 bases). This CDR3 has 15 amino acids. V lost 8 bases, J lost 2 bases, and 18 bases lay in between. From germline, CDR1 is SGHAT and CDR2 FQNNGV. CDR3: CASCRTRGRQETQYF. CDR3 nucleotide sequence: TGTGCCAGCTGTCGGACTAGGGGGAGACAAGAGACCCAGTACTTC. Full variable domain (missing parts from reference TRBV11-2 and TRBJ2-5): EAGVAQSPRYKIIEKRQSVAFWCNPISGHATLYWYQQILGQGPKLLIQFQNNGVVDDSQLPKDRFSAERLKGVDSTLKIQPAKLEDSAVYLCASCRTRGRQETQYFGPGTRLLVL.

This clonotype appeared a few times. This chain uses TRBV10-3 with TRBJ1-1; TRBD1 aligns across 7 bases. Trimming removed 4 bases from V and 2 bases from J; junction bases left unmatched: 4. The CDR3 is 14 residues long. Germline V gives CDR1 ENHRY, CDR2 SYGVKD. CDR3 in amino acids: CAISVDRANTEAFF. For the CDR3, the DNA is TGTGCCATCAGTGTCGACAGGGCAAACACTGAAGCTTTCTTT.

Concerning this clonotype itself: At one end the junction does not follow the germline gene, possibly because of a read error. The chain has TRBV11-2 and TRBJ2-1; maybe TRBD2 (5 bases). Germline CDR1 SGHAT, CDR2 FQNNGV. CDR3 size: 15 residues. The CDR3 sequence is CTSSSQRNSYNERFF. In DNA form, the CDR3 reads TGTACCAGCAGCTCACAGCGGAACTCCTACAATGAGCGGTTCTTC.

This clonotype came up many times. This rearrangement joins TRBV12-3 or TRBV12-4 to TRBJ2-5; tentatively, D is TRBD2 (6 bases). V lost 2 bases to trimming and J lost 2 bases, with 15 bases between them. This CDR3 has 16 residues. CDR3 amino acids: CASSLLRGGGQETQYF. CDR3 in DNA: TGTGCCAGCAGTTTATTGCGGGGAGGCGGACAAGAGACCCAGTACTTC.

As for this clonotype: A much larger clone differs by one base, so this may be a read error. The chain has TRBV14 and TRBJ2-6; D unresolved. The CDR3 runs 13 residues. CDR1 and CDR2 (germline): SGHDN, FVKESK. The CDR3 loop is CASSQAGTNVLTF. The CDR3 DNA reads TGTGCCAGCAGCCAAGCTGGGACCAACGTCCTGACTTTC.

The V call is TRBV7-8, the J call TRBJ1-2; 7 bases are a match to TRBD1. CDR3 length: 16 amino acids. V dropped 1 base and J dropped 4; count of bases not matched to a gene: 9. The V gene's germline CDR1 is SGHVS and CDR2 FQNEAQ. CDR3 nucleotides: TGTGCCAGCAGCTTAGTCGCGGAGGGGGCTAGCTATGGCTACACCTTC. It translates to CASSLVAEGASYGYTF.

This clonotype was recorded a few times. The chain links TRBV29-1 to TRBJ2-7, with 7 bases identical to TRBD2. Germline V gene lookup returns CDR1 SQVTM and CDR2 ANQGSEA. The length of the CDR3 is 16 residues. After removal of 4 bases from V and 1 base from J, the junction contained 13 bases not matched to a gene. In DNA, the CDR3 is TGCAGCGTTGTGGGGTATGGGCCCGGGGGGTCCTACGAGCAGTACTTC. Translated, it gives CSVVGYGPGGSYEQYF.

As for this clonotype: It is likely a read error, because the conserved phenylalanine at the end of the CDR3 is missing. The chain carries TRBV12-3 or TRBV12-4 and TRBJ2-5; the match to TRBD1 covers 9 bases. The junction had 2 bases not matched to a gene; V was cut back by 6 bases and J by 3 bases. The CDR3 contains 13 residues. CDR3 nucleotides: TGTGCCAGCAGCAGGGACAGGGAAGAGACCCAGTACTTA. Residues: CASSRDREETQYL.

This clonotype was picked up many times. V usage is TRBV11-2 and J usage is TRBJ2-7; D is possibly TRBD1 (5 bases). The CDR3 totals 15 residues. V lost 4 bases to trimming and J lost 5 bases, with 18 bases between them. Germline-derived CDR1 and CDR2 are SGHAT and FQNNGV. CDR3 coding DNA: TGTGCCAGCAGCTCGAGACACCAGGGCACCCACGAGCAGTACTTC. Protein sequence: CASSSRHQGTHEQYF.

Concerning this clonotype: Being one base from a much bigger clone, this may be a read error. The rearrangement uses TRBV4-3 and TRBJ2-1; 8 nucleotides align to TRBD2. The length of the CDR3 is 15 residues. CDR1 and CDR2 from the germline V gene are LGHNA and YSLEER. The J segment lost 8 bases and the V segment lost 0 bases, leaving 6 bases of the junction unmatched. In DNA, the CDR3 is TGCGCCAGCAGCCAAGATTCGGGAGGGCCGGATGAGCAGTTCTTC. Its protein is CASSQDSGGPDEQFF.

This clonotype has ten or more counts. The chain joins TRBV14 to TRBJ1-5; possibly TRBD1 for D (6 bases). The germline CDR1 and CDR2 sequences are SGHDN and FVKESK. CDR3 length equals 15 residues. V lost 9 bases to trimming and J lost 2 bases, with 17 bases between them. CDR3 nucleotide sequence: TGTGCCAGTCTTCAGGGGTGGGGAGGCAATCAGCCCCAGCATTTT. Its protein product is CASLQGWGGNQPQHF.

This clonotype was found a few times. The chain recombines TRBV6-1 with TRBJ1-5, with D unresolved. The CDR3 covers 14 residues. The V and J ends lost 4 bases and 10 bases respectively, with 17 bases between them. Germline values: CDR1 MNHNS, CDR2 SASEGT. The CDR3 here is CASSGRDFQGPQHF. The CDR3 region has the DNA TGTGCCAGCAGTGGGCGGGATTTTCAAGGACCCCAGCATTTT.

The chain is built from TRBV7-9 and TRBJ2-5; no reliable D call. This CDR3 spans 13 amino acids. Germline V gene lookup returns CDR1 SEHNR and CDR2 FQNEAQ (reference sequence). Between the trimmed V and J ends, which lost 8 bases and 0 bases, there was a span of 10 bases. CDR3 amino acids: CASQRGNQETQYF. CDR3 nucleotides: TGTGCCAGCCAAAGAGGAAACCAAGAGACCCAGTACTTC.

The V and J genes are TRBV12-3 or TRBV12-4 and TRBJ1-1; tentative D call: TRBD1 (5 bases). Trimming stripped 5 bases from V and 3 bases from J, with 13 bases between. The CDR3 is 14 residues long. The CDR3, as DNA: TGTGCCAGCAGTCCGGACAACATGGACACTGAAGCTTTCTTT. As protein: CASSPDNMDTEAFF.